Reported below is one T cell receptor beta chain. No antigen is known for it. Assay: immunoSEQ multiplex PCR; the TCRdb copy retains only in-frame clones and omits some. This sample has fewer than 40,000 clones, with roughly two thirds found just once. The data were obtained in a study of vaccination effects on CD4 cells after COVID-19. Study-wide context: Sequencing followed a ViraFEST assay step that expanded antigen-specific CD4+ T cells with viral peptide pools. Findings and caveats of the study: Sampling in the study covered few convalescent patients and included no early post-infection timepoints.

Following 10 days of culture, CD4+ T cells were isolated. CDR3 length equals 15 residues. With 3 bases clipped from V and 2 bases from J, the junction kept 5 bases outside the gene matches. CDR1 SGHKS and CDR2 YYEKEE come from the germline V gene (reference sequence). The source is a human donor who received a COVID-19 vaccine. The gene calls are TRBV5-5 and TRBJ1-1; 9 bases match TRBD1. Specimen: CD4+ T cells from PBMCs cultured without peptide, collected before COVID-19 vaccination. DNA for the CDR3: TGTGCCAGCAGCTGGGGGACAGGGCCAAACACTGAAGCTTTCTTT. Its translation is CASSWGTGPNTEAFF.